Listed below are T cell receptor beta chains from one sample, sequenced in a study of cytomegalovirus exposure and HLA in healthy donors. Profiling relied on immunoSEQ multiplex PCR, and the TCRdb table lists in-frame clones only, not all of them. The sample contains about 100,000 clones, 65% to 80% of which appear only once. The sequenced sample consisted of PBMCs. These TCRs come from a woman between 40 and 55 years old in good health and CMV-seronegative. Each CDR3 is given with its conserved first and last residue. The order of the fields is clone size, D gene, J gene, V gene, CDR3 DNA, CDR3 protein. A D gene is named only where the DNA matches it firmly. Size tells how often a clone was seen (once, few, many) or the class of an expanded clone, and some rows leave it out.

-	-	TRBJ2-7	TRBV18	TGTGCCAGCTCACCGACGGGAATGGATTACGAGCAGTACTTC	CASSPTGMDYEQYF
-	TRBD2	TRBJ2-5	TRBV18	TGTGCCAGCTCACCGGCGGGGGAGAGGGAGACCCAGTACTTC	CASSPAGERETQYF
-	-	TRBJ2-7	TRBV4-1	TGCGCCAGCGTGGGGGGACTTCGCTACGAGCAGTACTTC	CASVGGLRYEQYF
-	-	TRBJ2-1	TRBV28	TGTGCCAGCAGTTTGGGCAGACCCTACAATGAGCAGTTCTTC	CASSLGRPYNEQFF
-	-	TRBJ1-4	TRBV4-3	TGCGCCAGCAGCCAACACAGGCGCGCTAATGAAAAACTGTTTTTT	CASSQHRRANEKLFF
-	-	TRBJ1-5	TRBV29-1	TGCAGCGTTGGGGGGGGGATCGACCAGCCCCAGCATTTT	CSVGGGIDQPQHF
-	TRBD1	TRBJ1-5	TRBV27	TGTGCCAGCAGACCGGGGACAGAGAGATATAGCAATCAGCCCCAGCATTTT	CASRPGTERYSNQPQHF
-	TRBD1	TRBJ2-1	TRBV7-9	TGTGCCAGCAGCTCGACAGGGTTCGGATACAATGAGCAGTTCTTC	CASSSTGFGYNEQFF
-	TRBD1	TRBJ1-2	TRBV5-1	TGCGCCAGCAGCTTGGCCCCAGGACAGGGACGTGGCTACACCTTC	CASSLAPGQGRGYTF
-	-	TRBJ2-7	TRBV7-2	TGTGCCAGCAGCTTAGTGACAGGGGAGGGCTACGAGCAGTACTTC	CASSLVTGEGYEQYF
-	-	TRBJ2-1	TRBV28	TGTGCCAGCAGTCTATCCCTACTAAGGCGTAATGAGCAGTTCTTC	CASSLSLLRRNEQFF
few	TRBD2	TRBJ2-7	TRBV6-5	TGTGCCAGCATCAGCGGGGGTTCCGGGGAGGAGCAGTACTTC	CASISGGSGEEQYF
-	TRBD1	TRBJ2-7	TRBV10-1	TGCGCCAGCAGTGAATCAGGGGGCCCCTACGAGCAGTACTTC	CASSESGGPYEQYF
-	-	TRBJ2-1	TRBV6-1	TGTGCCAGCAGTGAACAGGGCTTCTCCTACAATGAGCAGTTCTTC	CASSEQGFSYNEQFF
-	-	TRBJ1-5	TRBV2	TGTGCCAGCAGGAACAGGGTCGGGCAGCCCCAGCATTTT	CASRNRVGQPQHF
-	TRBD1	TRBJ2-1	TRBV6-5	TGTGCCAGCAGTTATCCGGGACAGGGGATCAATGAGCAGTTCTTC	CASSYPGQGINEQFF
-	-	TRBJ1-4	TRBV5-5	TGTGCCAGCAGCTTGGGACTGCTTAATGAAAAACTGTTTTTT	CASSLGLLNEKLFF
-	TRBD1	TRBJ1-1	TRBV27	TGTGCCAGCAGCCCTAGACAGGGGATTTACACTGAAGCTTTCTTT	CASSPRQGIYTEAFF
few	-	TRBJ1-5	TRBV6-5	TGTGCCAGCAGTTTTTTCCCACAGGCGGGCAATCAGCCCCAGCATTTT	CASSFFPQAGNQPQHF
-	TRBD1	TRBJ1-2	TRBV28	TGTGCCAGCAGTTTTTGGCAGGGGGCGGAGGAAGGCTACACCTTC	CASSFWQGAEEGYTF
once	TRBD1	TRBJ2-7	TRBV2	TGTGCCAGCAGAGACGACAGGGTCCACGAGCAGTACTTC	CASRDDRVHEQYF
-	TRBD1	TRBJ1-1	TRBV5-4	TGTGCCAGCAGCCCTGGCAGGGGGGAAGGAATCACTGAAGCTTTCTTT	CASSPGRGEGITEAFF
-	TRBD2	TRBJ2-3	TRBV18	TGTGCCAGCTCACCACCACAACTAGCGTCCCTACTCGGCACAGATACGCAGTATTTT	CASSPPQLASLLGTDTQYF
once	-	TRBJ2-1	TRBV14	TGTGCCAGCAGCCAAGTCACGACAGATTACAATGAGCAGTTCTTC	CASSQVTTDYNEQFF
-	TRBD2	TRBJ2-1	TRBV5-4	TGTGCCAGCAGCTTAGGACTAGCGGGAGACCTGAGTGAGCAGTTCTTC	CASSLGLAGDLSEQFF
once	-	TRBJ1-1	TRBV5-4	TGTGCCAGCAGCTTACGGGAATTGAACACTGAAGCTTTCTTT	CASSLRELNTEAFF
once	TRBD1	TRBJ1-6	TRBV28	TGTGCCAGCAGTTTGGCACAGGGGGCTAGTTCACCCCTCCACTTT	CASSLAQGASSPLHF
once	-	TRBJ2-3	TRBV6-1	TGTGCCAGCAGTGAAGAAGGAACTACCACAGATACGCAGTATTTT	CASSEEGTTTDTQYF
few	-	TRBJ2-2	TRBV5-1	TGCGCCAGCAGCTTGGAGGGGGTCAGGAACACCGGGGAGCTGTTTTTT	CASSLEGVRNTGELFF
-	-	TRBJ1-2	TRBV9	TGTGCCAGCAGCGTAAAGGATGAGGCCTATGGCTACACCTTC	CASSVKDEAYGYTF
-	-	TRBJ2-1	TRBV27	TGTGCCAGCAGTTTATTTTCTCGAATCGGGGAGCAGTTCTTC	CASSLFSRIGEQFF
-	TRBD2	TRBJ2-7	TRBV27	TGTGCCAGCAGTTCACCCGGACTAGCGACCTACTTC	CASSSPGLATYF
few	-	TRBJ2-7	TRBV5-1	TGCGCCAGCAGCTTGGGATATCAACTCTCCTACGAGCAGTACTTC	CASSLGYQLSYEQYF
once	TRBD2	TRBJ2-3	TRBV4-2	TGTGCCAGCGGCCAGGGGACTAGGGATGATACGCAGTATTTT	CASGQGTRDDTQYF
-	-	TRBJ1-5	TRBV28	TGTGCCAGCAGCCCCAGGGGTTGGGAGCCCCAGCATTTT	CASSPRGWEPQHF
-	TRBD1	TRBJ2-2	TRBV28	TGTGCCAGCAGTTTATTACGCGGGGACAGGCGGGTCGGGGAGCTGTTTTTT	CASSLLRGDRRVGELFF
-	TRBD2	TRBJ2-7	TRBV4-2	TGTGCCAGCAGCCAACCTACGTATAGCGGGAACGAGTCCTACGAGCAGTACTTC	CASSQPTYSGNESYEQYF
-	-	TRBJ2-1	TRBV14	TGTGCCAGCAGCCAAGACGGAGTGTCCGGCCCCTACAATGAGCAGTTCTTC	CASSQDGVSGPYNEQFF
-	-	TRBJ1-5	TRBV2	TGTGCCAGCAGTGCCAACAGGGACAATCAGCCCCAGCATTTT	CASSANRDNQPQHF
-	-	TRBJ2-7	TRBV28	TGTGCCAGCAGTTATCCCGGCGGCCGCGAGCAGTACTTC	CASSYPGGREQYF
-	TRBD1	TRBJ1-6	TRBV4-1	TGCGCCAGCAGCCAATTCGACAGGGATAATTCACCCCTCCACTTT	CASSQFDRDNSPLHF
-	-	TRBJ2-1	TRBV6-1	TGTGCCAGCAGTGCCACCAGGGGCAATGAGCAGTTCTTC	CASSATRGNEQFF
once	-	TRBJ2-2	TRBV7-9	TGTGCCAGCAGCGGGAGACGAGGTGACGGGGAGCTGTTTTTT	CASSGRRGDGELFF